This T cell receptor beta chain is from a study of blood T cells in healthy people across ages. Whole-study findings and limits: Age showed a roughly linear inverse relationship with TCR beta diversity per million T cells.

Comments on this clonotype: Its specificity is unknown.

The donors, aged roughly 6 to 95, were healthy Caucasians from Russia. Collection of 8.5 to 10 milliliters of peripheral blood was performed for each donor. The authors isolated at least 6 million PBMCs per sample. Sample-barcoded 5' priming and a J-beta primer mix drove a second PCR of about 6 to 11 cycles. One entry per CDR3 protein results from TCRdb running MiXCR on the 5' RACE reads. The sample shows 790,000 or so distinct CDR3 sequences, 46% of them seen only once. The CDR3 has 15 amino acids. V was shortened by 2 bases and J by 0 bases, with 8 bases between the two germline ends. V usage is TRBV12-3 or TRBV12-4 and J usage is TRBJ2-1; D unclear. This TCR was recovered from an elderly man in good health. Sequencing input: blood. CDR3 sequence reads: CASSLMTGSYNEQFF. The CDR3 DNA is TGTGCCAGCAGTTTAATGACGGGCTCCTACAATGAGCAGTTCTTC.